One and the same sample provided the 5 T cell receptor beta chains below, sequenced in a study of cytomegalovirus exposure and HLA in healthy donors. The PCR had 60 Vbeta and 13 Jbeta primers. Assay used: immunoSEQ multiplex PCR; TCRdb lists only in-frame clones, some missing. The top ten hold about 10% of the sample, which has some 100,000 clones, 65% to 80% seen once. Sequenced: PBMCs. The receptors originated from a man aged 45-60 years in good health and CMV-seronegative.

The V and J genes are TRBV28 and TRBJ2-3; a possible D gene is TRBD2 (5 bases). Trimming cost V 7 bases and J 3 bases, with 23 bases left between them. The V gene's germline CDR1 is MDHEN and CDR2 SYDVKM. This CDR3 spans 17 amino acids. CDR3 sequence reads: CASKDSSGPRRTDTQYF. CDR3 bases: TGTGCCAGCAAAGACTCCTCGGGCCCCAGGAGGACAGATACGCAGTATTTT. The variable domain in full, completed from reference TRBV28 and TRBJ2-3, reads DVKVTQSSRYLVKRTGEKVFLECVQDMDHENMFWYRQDPGLGLRLIYFSYDVKMKEKGDIPEGYSVSREKKERFSLILESASTNQTSMYLCASKDSSGPRRTDTQYFGPGTRLTVL.

The CDR3 nucleotides are TGCAGCGTTGAGACAGGGGGAGGGGGTGAGCAGTTCTTC. Protein product: CSVETGGGGEQFF. The rearrangement joins TRBV29-1 to TRBJ2-1; 9 positions agree with TRBD1. CDR1 and CDR2 from the germline V gene are SQVTM and ANQGSEA. V shed 3 bases, J shed 9 bases, and the junction held 6 bases outside the gene matches. CDR3 length: 13 residues.

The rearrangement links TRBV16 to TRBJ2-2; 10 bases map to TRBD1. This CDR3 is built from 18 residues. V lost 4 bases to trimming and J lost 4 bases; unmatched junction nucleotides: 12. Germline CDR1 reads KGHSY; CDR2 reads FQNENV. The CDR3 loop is CASSPSTGGGLVTGELFF. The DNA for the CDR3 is TGTGCCAGCAGCCCATCGACAGGGGGCGGATTGGTCACCGGGGAGCTGTTTTTT.

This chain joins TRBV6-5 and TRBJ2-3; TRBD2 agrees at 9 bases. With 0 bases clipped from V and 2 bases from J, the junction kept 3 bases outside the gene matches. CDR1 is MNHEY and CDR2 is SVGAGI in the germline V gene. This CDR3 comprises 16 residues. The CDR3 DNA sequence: TGTGCCAGCAGTTACTCCGGACTAGCGTTCACAGATACGCAGTATTTT. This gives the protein CASSYSGLAFTDTQYF.

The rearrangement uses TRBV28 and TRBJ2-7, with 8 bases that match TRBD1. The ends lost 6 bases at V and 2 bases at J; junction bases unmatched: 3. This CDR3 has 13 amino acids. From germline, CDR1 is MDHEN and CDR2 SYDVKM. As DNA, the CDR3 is TGTGCCAGCAGCACAGGGGGGACCTACGAGCAGTACTTC. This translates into CASSTGGTYEQYF.